This T cell receptor (beta chain) was obtained from a study of cytomegalovirus exposure and HLA in healthy donors. Study findings and constraints: Using the classifier, cytomegalovirus status was reportedly diagnosed with high specificity and sensitivity. Within the 120 or so validation repertoires, first-cohort TCR clusters tended to co-occur, according to a later analysis.

The CDR3 is 15 amino acids. V was pared by 4 bases and J by 1 base, with 14 bases between. The germline V gene has CDR1 KGHSH and CDR2 LQKENI. In the case of this clone: Its target is unknown.

Generated by immunoSEQ multiplex PCR, the TCRdb table keeps only in-frame clones and is missing some. The sample lists 150,000 to 200,000 clones, around nine tenths seen once, with roughly 2.5% in the top ten. Source material: PBMCs. This clonotype was obtained from a man between 18 and 29 years old in good health and CMV-seropositive. The chain combines TRBV18 with TRBJ2-7, with D perhaps TRBD1 (7 bases). CDR3: CASSRRDSSSYEQYF. For the CDR3, the DNA is TGTGCCAGCTCACGGCGGGACAGCTCGTCCTACGAGCAGTACTTC.